These 14 T cell receptor beta chains share one sample of origin, sequenced in a study of long-term antiretroviral therapy in people with HIV. Survey-level immunoSEQ v3.0 assays were run. Measured with immunoSEQ multiplex PCR; TCRdb has only the in-frame clones, and not every one. The repertoire holds approximately 12,000 clones, with approximately 90% as singletons. This material consisted of unsorted PBMCs, taken 0.2 years before starting antiretroviral therapy. These receptor sequences come from a middle-aged woman with HIV.

The chain links TRBV9 to TRBJ2-2; D is undetermined. The CDR3 spans 12 residues. Per germline, CDR1 SGDLS and CDR2 YYNGEE. The germline V and J ends were trimmed by 3 bases and 6 bases, with 6 bases remaining between them. The CDR3 is CASSEGAGELFF. CDR3 nucleotides: TGTGCCAGCAGCGAAGGAGCCGGGGAGCTGTTTTTT. Full variable domain (outside the CDR3, taken from reference TRBV9 and TRBJ2-2): DSGVTQTPKHLITATGQRVTLRCSPRSGDLSVYWYQQSLDQGLQFLIQYYNGEERAKGNILERFSAQQFPDLHSELNLSSLELGDSALYFCASSEGAGELFFGEGSRLTVL.

This chain connects TRBV30 to TRBJ2-7; the match to TRBD2 covers 7 bases. V shed 3 bases and J 0 bases; nucleotides not matched to a gene: 5. The germline V gene encodes CDR1 GTSNPN and CDR2 SVGIG (reference sequence). The CDR3 consists of 14 residues. CDR3 in amino acids: CAWSHGGSSYEQYF. DNA of the CDR3: TGTGCCTGGAGCCACGGGGGGAGCTCCTACGAGCAGTACTTC.

This clone has only a few counts. V gene TRBV29-1 combines with J gene TRBJ2-7, with 7 bases aligning to TRBD2. This CDR3 has 14 residues. Germline loops: CDR1 SQVTM, CDR2 ANQGSEA. The V gene end was trimmed by 5 bases and the J gene end by 0 bases; junction bases not matched to a gene: 7. The CDR3 here is CSVTERGSSYEQYF. CDR3 coding DNA: TGCAGCGTTACGGAGCGGGGCAGCTCCTACGAGCAGTACTTC.

This chain links TRBV10-1 with TRBJ2-7; TRBD1 matches 12 bases. The CDR3 totals 15 residues. CDR1 WNHNN and CDR2 SYGVQD come from the germline V gene (reference sequence). The J segment lost 5 bases and the V segment lost 6 bases, leaving 8 bases of the junction unmatched. CDR3 sequence (DNA): TGCGCCAGCAGCCTCAAGGGACAGGGGGCGGACGAGCAGTACTTC. Amino acids: CASSLKGQGADEQYF.

V is TRBV15 and J is TRBJ2-1; D might be TRBD1 (5 bases). This CDR3 has 14 amino acids. Germline V gene data show CDR1 as LNHNV and CDR2 as YYDKDF (reference sequence). V was pared by 4 bases and J by 2 bases, with 9 bases between. In DNA form, the CDR3 reads TGTGCCACCAGCACCAGGACACCCTACAATGAGCAGTTCTTC. Its translation is CATSTRTPYNEQFF.

This sequence joins TRBV4-1 and TRBJ2-7; a possible D gene is TRBD2 (5 bases). There are 14 residues in the CDR3. V lost 1 base to trimming and J lost 6 bases, with 13 bases between them. CDR1 MGHRA and CDR2 YSYEKL come from the germline V gene. The CDR3 coding sequence is TGCGCCAGCAGCCAAGGCCTGCGTGGAGGCGAGCAGTACTTC. Translation: CASSQGLRGGEQYF.

This clone was seen only a few times. In DNA, the CDR3 is TGTGCCAGCAGCTTGGCCGGACAGCGGAATTCACCCCTCCACTTT. Its protein is CASSLAGQRNSPLHF. This chain joins TRBV5-4 and TRBJ1-6, with D perhaps matching TRBD1 (6 bases). CDR1 and CDR2 from the germline V gene are SGHNT and YYREEE (reference sequence). V lost 0 bases and J lost 7, with 11 bases in between. The CDR3 is 15 residues long.

The rearrangement uses TRBV6-1 and TRBJ2-1, with 7 bases aligning to TRBD1. Germline V lookup: CDR1 MNHNS, CDR2 SASEGT. The CDR3 is 13 amino acids. J gave up 3 bases and V 6 bases, and 2 bases lay outside the gene matches. The CDR3 region is CASRGDSYNEQFF. The CDR3 nucleotides read TGTGCCAGCAGGGGGGACAGCTACAATGAGCAGTTCTTC.

The chain links TRBV10-3 to TRBJ1-3; unclear D gene. The germline V gene encodes CDR1 ENHRY and CDR2 SYGVKD. There are 14 residues in the CDR3. The ends were cut back, 4 bases at V and 0 bases at J, with 7 bases in the middle. The CDR3 DNA reads as TGTGCCATCAGTGGGAAAACCTCTGGAAACACCATATATTTT. As protein: CAISGKTSGNTIYF.

This clone appeared once. The rearrangement uses TRBV30 and TRBJ1-2, with D perhaps TRBD1 (5 bases). The CDR3 sequence is 12 residues long. Germline V gives CDR1 GTSNPN, CDR2 SVGIG (reference sequence). Trimming shortened V by 0 bases and J by 4 bases, and 6 bases separated the two germline ends. CDR3: CAWSVGGYGYTF. CDR3 coding DNA: TGTGCCTGGAGTGTGGGGGGCTATGGCTACACCTTC.

This sequence joins TRBV7-9 and TRBJ1-1, with a weak D call TRBD1 (6 bases). The germline V and J ends were trimmed by 0 bases and 3 bases, with 11 bases remaining between them. This CDR3 contains 15 residues. Germline V CDR1 and CDR2: SEHNR, FQNEAQ (reference sequence). CDR3 protein: CASSLAGTSYTEAFF. CDR3 bases: TGTGCCAGCAGCTTAGCGGGGACATCCTACACTGAAGCTTTCTTT.

The chain has TRBV27 and TRBJ1-2, with D perhaps matching TRBD1 (5 bases). Germline CDR1 and CDR2: MNHEY and SMNVEV (reference sequence). V was shortened by 5 bases and J by 0 bases, with 19 bases between the two germline ends. The CDR3 is 17 amino acids. CDR3 DNA: TGTGCCAGCAGTCTTTGGGGGGGGACTCGAGCTAACTATGGCTACACCTTC. Translating it yields CASSLWGGTRANYGYTF.

This clone appeared a single time. The chain joins TRBV10-3 to TRBJ2-1; 10 positions match TRBD2. V lost 6 bases and J lost 5; bases outside the gene matches: 13. Germline V gene lookup returns CDR1 ENHRY and CDR2 SYGVKD. This CDR3 is built from 17 residues. CDR3 amino acids: CAISLHRSSGGDNEQFF. The DNA for the CDR3 is TGTGCCATCAGCCTCCACCGGTCCAGCGGGGGGGACAATGAGCAGTTCTTC.

A note on this clone: This sample includes further DNA sequences coding for the same CDR3. The chain uses TRBV27 and TRBJ2-7; the D gene is possibly TRBD2 (5 bases). Trimming stripped 6 bases from V and 3 bases from J, with 12 bases between. Per the germline V gene, CDR1 is MNHEY and CDR2 is SMNVEV (reference sequence). The CDR3 runs to 13 residues. CDR3 nucleotides: TGTGCCAGCAGGGAGGACGTGAGCTACGAGCAGTACTTC. This sequence encodes CASREDVSYEQYF.